This T cell receptor (beta chain) is from a study of shared clonotypes between healthy human individuals. Points from the study as a whole: The sharing of 4.5% to 6.5% of naive CD4 clonotypes was seen across several donors.

The CDR3 has 12 amino acids. V lost 5 bases and J 4 bases, leaving 6 bases between the germline ends. Per germline, CDR1 WSHSY and CDR2 SAAADI. Study donors comprised healthy, HIV-negative adults devoid of recent acute infection or vaccination. A word on this clone: Antigen unknown.

Clones were read by immunoSEQ multiplex PCR, and TCRdb kept only the in-frame ones, dropping some. This sample has about 2,500,000 clones, with around nine tenths found just once. The source is a man younger than 35 in good health. Input material: naive CD4+ T cells sorted from blood. The subset denotes: CD45RA+ positively selected. This chain connects TRBV10-2 to TRBJ1-5; D uncertain. The CDR3 reads CASSRINQPQHF. CDR3 sequence (DNA): TGCGCCAGCAGTAGAATTAATCAGCCCCAGCATTTT.